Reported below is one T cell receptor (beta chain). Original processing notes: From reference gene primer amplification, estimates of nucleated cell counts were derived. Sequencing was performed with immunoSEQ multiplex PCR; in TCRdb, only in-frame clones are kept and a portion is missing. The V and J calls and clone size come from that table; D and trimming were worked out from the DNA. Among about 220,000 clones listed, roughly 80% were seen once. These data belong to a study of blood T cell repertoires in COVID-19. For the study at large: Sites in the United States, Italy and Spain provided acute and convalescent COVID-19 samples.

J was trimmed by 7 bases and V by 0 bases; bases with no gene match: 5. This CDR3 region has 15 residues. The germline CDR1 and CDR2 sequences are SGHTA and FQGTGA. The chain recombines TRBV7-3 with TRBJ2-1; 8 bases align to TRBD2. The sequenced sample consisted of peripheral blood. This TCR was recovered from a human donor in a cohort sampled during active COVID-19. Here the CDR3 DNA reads TGTGCCAGCAGCTTAACCCCGGGAGGGCGGAATGAGCAGTTCTTC. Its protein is CASSLTPGGRNEQFF. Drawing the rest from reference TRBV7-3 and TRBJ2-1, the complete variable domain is GAGVSQTPSNKVTEKGKYVELRCDPISGHTALYWYRQSLGQGPEFLIYFQGTGAADDSGLPNDRFFAVRPEGSVSTLKIQRTERGDSAVYLCASSLTPGGRNEQFFGPGTRLTVL.